The 31 T cell receptor beta chains given below trace back to one sample, sequenced in a study of blood T cells in healthy people across ages. The authors ran a second PCR of 7 to 11 cycles using a sample-barcoded 5' primer and a J-beta primer mix. MiXCR, applied by TCRdb to the 5' RACE reads, yields one record per CDR3 protein. The sample lists under 2 million distinct CDR3 sequences; about 31% were seen once. The source material was blood. Source of these receptors: a woman aged 25 to 39 in good health.

The V call is TRBV5-1, the J call TRBJ1-2; 9 bases line up with TRBD1. This CDR3 has 17 residues. Germline V gene sequence: CDR1 SGHRS, CDR2 YFSETQ. V lost 0 bases to trimming and J lost 7 bases; unmatched junction nucleotides: 13. Here the CDR3 DNA reads TGCGCCAGCAGCTTGGCCGGGACAGGGCGAGTGGACTGTGGCTACACCTTC. This codes for CASSLAGTGRVDCGYTF.

The chain combines TRBV5-1 with TRBJ2-1; no reliable D call. V was cut by 1 base and J by 7 bases, with 9 bases left in between. Germline values: CDR1 SGHRS, CDR2 YFSETQ. The CDR3 is 13 residues long. The DNA of the CDR3 is TGCGCCAGCAGCTTGTTATTGAATAATGAGCAGTTCTTC. Its translation: CASSLLLNNEQFF.

This chain joins TRBV3-1 and TRBJ1-2; TRBD1 is a possible D gene (6 bases). V gave up 0 bases and J gave up 7 bases, with 12 bases separating them. CDR3 length: 14 amino acids. From germline, CDR1 is LGHDT and CDR2 YNNKEL (reference sequence). DNA of the CDR3: TGTGCCAGCAGCCAAGAGGACAGACTTGGTGGCTACACCTTC. Protein product: CASSQEDRLGGYTF.

This clonotype was recorded a few times. V usage is TRBV12-3 or TRBV12-4 and J usage is TRBJ2-1; D gene unclear. CDR3 length equals 14 residues. With 7 bases removed from V and 5 bases from J, the gap between germline ends came to 15 bases. The CDR3 here is CASINGLLNNEQFF. As DNA, the CDR3 is TGTGCCAGCATTAACGGGCTCCTAAACAATGAGCAGTTCTTC.

The chain joins TRBV6-2 or TRBV6-3 to TRBJ1-1; possible D gene TRBD1, 6 bases. Trimming stripped 5 bases from V and 1 base from J, with 14 bases between. This CDR3 contains 15 residues. In germline, CDR1 is MNHEY, CDR2 SVGEGT. The CDR3 reads CASSILGGWNTEAFF. DNA for the CDR3: TGTGCCAGCAGTATCCTAGGGGGTTGGAACACTGAAGCTTTCTTT.

This clonotype was counted only a few times. This chain links TRBV4-1 with TRBJ2-1; D is perhaps TRBD1 (5 bases). The germline CDR1 and CDR2 sequences are MGHRA and YSYEKL. The V gene lost 1 base and the J gene lost 4 bases, with 17 bases spanning the gap. This CDR3 contains 17 residues. As DNA, the CDR3 is TGCGCCAGCAGCCAAGTGGTGGGGCTAAGGCGGTACAATGAGCAGTTCTTC. This codes for CASSQVVGLRRYNEQFF.

The DNA of the CDR3 is TGTGCCAGCAGCCTCAAACCTCGGCGGACGGGAACATACGAGCAGTACTTC. It translates to CASSLKPRRTGTYEQYF. This rearrangement joins TRBV21-1 to TRBJ2-7; the table's D call, TRBD1, was not checked against the DNA. TRBV21-1 is a documented pseudogene. CDR3 size: 17 residues.

J is TRBJ1-6 and V is TRBV30; TRBD1 might be the D (5 bases). Trimming took 5 bases from V and 9 from J, leaving 11 bases between them. This CDR3 has 12 amino acids. From germline, CDR1 is GTSNPN and CDR2 SVGIG (reference sequence). CDR3 protein: CAWGPGGSPLHF. The DNA of the CDR3 is TGTGCCTGGGGGCCGGGGGGTTCACCCCTCCACTTT.

This chain uses TRBV27 with TRBJ1-4; the D gene is possibly TRBD1 (6 bases). The CDR3 extends over 15 amino acids. In germline, CDR1 is MNHEY, CDR2 SMNVEV (reference sequence). Trimming removed 5 bases from V and 7 bases from J, with 17 bases in between. The CDR3 nucleotides are TGTGCCAGCAGTCCGAGGGGGGCGGTTATTGAAAAACTGTTTTTT. This gives the protein CASSPRGAVIEKLFF.

Notes on this clonotype: The junction differs from germline at one of its ends, possibly a read error. The chain couples TRBV28 to TRBJ2-1; 14 nucleotides match TRBD2. Germline CDR1 MDHEN, CDR2 SYDVKM. CDR3 size: 17 residues. CDR3 sequence: CANSLGTSGSWNNEQFF. CDR3 nucleotides: TGTGCCAACAGTTTAGGGACTAGCGGGAGTTGGAACAATGAGCAGTTCTTC.

The CDR3 sequence: CASSRAGGTGANVLTF. The CDR3 nucleotides are TGTGCCAGCAGCCGTGCGGGGGGGACTGGGGCCAACGTCCTGACTTTC. The rearrangement uses TRBV11-2 and TRBJ2-6, with 9 bases lining up with TRBD2. This CDR3 has 16 amino acids. Germline values: CDR1 SGHAT, CDR2 FQNNGV. V lost 5 bases to trimming and J lost 2 bases; unmatched junction nucleotides: 4.

Concerning this clonotype: A much larger clone is a single base away; this may be a read error. The chain employs TRBV29-1 and TRBJ2-6, with unresolved D. This CDR3 comprises 13 residues. CDR1 and CDR2 from the germline V gene are SQVTM and ANQGSEA. V was clipped by 7 bases and J by 4 bases, with 11 bases between them. The DNA for the CDR3 is TGCAGCGGGTTGGATATAGGGGCCAACGTCCTGACTTTC. Its translation is CSGLDIGANVLTF.

This sequence joins TRBV12-3 or TRBV12-4 and TRBJ2-1; D assignment may be TRBD1 or TRBD2 (7 bases each). The CDR3 covers 13 residues. Trimming left V 6 bases short and J 7 bases short, with 13 bases between. CDR3 nucleotides: TGTGCCAGCAGCGACCAGGGGGGGAATGAGCAGTTCTTC. It codes for CASSDQGGNEQFF.

The V and J genes are TRBV5-1 and TRBJ1-2; the match to TRBD1 covers 7 bases. The CDR3 extends over 16 amino acids. V was clipped by 3 bases and J by 1 base; unmatched bases: 9. The germline gives CDR1 SGHRS, CDR2 YFSETQ. CDR3 nucleotides: TGCGCCAGCAGCTCCGAGGGGACAGTTCTTAACTATGGCTACACCTTC. Translated: CASSSEGTVLNYGYTF.

This clonotype has just a few counts. The rearrangement links TRBV7-9 to TRBJ1-2; 10 nucleotides match TRBD1. This CDR3 has 14 amino acids. Germline assignment: CDR1 SEHNR and CDR2 FQNEAQ (reference sequence). V was pared by 0 bases and J by 6 bases, with 1 base of the junction left unmatched. CDR3: CASSLAGTGDGYTF. CDR3 sequence (DNA): TGTGCCAGCAGCTTAGCCGGGACAGGGGATGGCTACACCTTC.

The gene calls are TRBV20-1 and TRBJ1-2; D is undetermined. CDR1 and CDR2 (germline): DFQATT, SNEGSKA (reference sequence). V dropped 5 bases and J dropped 7 bases, with 23 bases sitting between them. The CDR3 length is 15 residues. The CDR3 DNA reads as TGCAGTGCTCGATCTGCTAGGAGTTTGGATAGTGGCTACACCTTC. It specifies CSARSARSLDSGYTF.

This clonotype was recorded only once. V gene TRBV28 combines with J gene TRBJ2-5; D is tentatively TRBD1 or TRBD2 (5 bases each). Trimming took off 8 bases at V and 0 bases at J, with 10 bases between the two ends. Germline values: CDR1 MDHEN, CDR2 SYDVKM. This CDR3 has 13 amino acids. CDR3 DNA sequence: TGTGCCAGCTACCGGGACCACCAAGAGACCCAGTACTTC. This gives the protein CASYRDHQETQYF.

The CDR3 region is CAWRIGAEAFF. The CDR3 DNA follows: TGTGCCTGGAGGATTGGAGCTGAAGCTTTCTTT. V is TRBV30 and J is TRBJ1-1; D gene ambiguous. V was clipped by 3 bases and J by 6 bases, with 8 bases between them. Germline-derived CDR1 and CDR2 are GTSNPN and SVGIG (reference sequence). The CDR3 loop spans 11 amino acids.

This clonotype occurred a few times. The CDR3 DNA follows: TGTGCCAGCAGCAGAAGCGGGAAAGGGTTGGGCAATGAGCAGTTCTTC. Its translation is CASSRSGKGLGNEQFF. V usage is TRBV11-2 and J usage is TRBJ2-1, with 7 positions matching TRBD2. J was trimmed by 6 bases and V by 5 bases; bases with no gene match: 13. CDR1 and CDR2 from the germline V gene are SGHAT and FQNNGV. CDR3 size: 16 residues.

This clonotype has a handful of counts. The chain employs TRBV20-1 and TRBJ2-3; weak D call: TRBD2 (7 bases). Trimming removed 2 bases at V and 0 bases at J, with 12 bases between. There are 15 residues in the CDR3. Germline values: CDR1 DFQATT, CDR2 SNEGSKA (reference sequence). DNA of the CDR3: TGCAGTGCTAGACCGCGGGGGCATAGCACAGATACGCAGTATTTT. As protein: CSARPRGHSTDTQYF.

The CDR3, as DNA: TGTGCCAGCTCATACGGGAGGGGCAGGGGAAGCTACGAGCAGTACTTC. Translation gives CASSYGRGRGSYEQYF. J is TRBJ2-7 and V is TRBV18, with 8 bases fitting TRBD2. Unmatched junction bases numbered 12, after V lost 5 bases and J lost 3 bases. The CDR3 runs 16 residues. The germline gives CDR1 KGHSH, CDR2 LQKENI. Full variable domain (rest looked up from reference TRBV18 and TRBJ2-7): NAGVMQNPRHLVRRRGQEARLRCSPMKGHSHVYWYRQLPEEGLKFMVYLQKENIIDESGMPKERFSAEFPKEGPSILRIQQVVRGDSAAYFCASSYGRGRGSYEQYFGPGTRLTVT.

This chain uses TRBV5-1 with TRBJ1-6, with 7 bases matching TRBD1. The CDR3 runs to 15 residues. The germline gives CDR1 SGHRS, CDR2 YFSETQ. Trimming at V came to 0 bases and at J to 9 bases, leaving 6 bases not matched to a gene. The CDR3 region is CASSLAQGVSSPLHF. Written as DNA, the CDR3 is TGCGCCAGCAGCTTGGCCCAGGGGGTGAGTTCACCCCTCCACTTT.

The chain is built from TRBV6-8 and TRBJ2-1, with 10 bases fitting TRBD2. Germline trimming cut 0 bases from V and 4 bases from J; bases unmatched to any gene: 6. This CDR3 is built from 17 residues. In germline, CDR1 is MNHGY, CDR2 SAAAGT. In nucleotides, the CDR3 is TGTGCCAGCAGTTACTCATTAGGACTAGCGGAATACAATGAGCAGTTCTTC. This codes for CASSYSLGLAEYNEQFF.

This sequence joins TRBV7-9 and TRBJ1-5; D may be TRBD1 (5 bases). Trimming cost V 0 bases and J 4 bases, with 16 bases left between them. In germline, CDR1 is SEHNR, CDR2 FQNEAQ (reference sequence). This CDR3 comprises 17 residues. The CDR3 nucleotides read TGTGCCAGCAGCTTAGCCGGAGGGACCTATTCTAATCAGCCCCAGCATTTT. Protein product: CASSLAGGTYSNQPQHF.

The V and J genes are TRBV7-9 and TRBJ1-4; 7 nucleotides line up with TRBD1. Germline V CDR1 and CDR2: SEHNR, FQNEAQ (reference sequence). This CDR3 is 15 amino acids long. V shed 1 base and J 4 bases; nucleotides not matched to a gene: 3. This CDR3 reads CASSLGGTDNEKLFF. CDR3 sequence (DNA): TGTGCCAGCAGCTTAGGCGGGACAGATAATGAAAAACTGTTTTTT. Full variable domain (outside the CDR3, taken from reference TRBV7-9 and TRBJ1-4): DTGVSQNPRHKITKRGQNVTFRCDPISEHNRLYWYRQTLGQGPEFLTYFQNEAQLEKSRLLSDRFSAERPKGSFSTLEIQRTEQGDSAMYLCASSLGGTDNEKLFFGSGTQLSVL.

This clonotype was counted a few times. The chain uses TRBV15 and TRBJ2-3, with TRBD2 matching over 8 bases. The CDR3 totals 15 residues. From germline, CDR1 is LNHNV and CDR2 YYDKDF (reference sequence). Trimming removed 2 bases from V and 3 bases from J; junction bases left unmatched: 4. The CDR3: CATSRSGSGTDTQYF. CDR3 nucleotides: TGTGCCACCAGCAGAAGCGGGAGTGGGACAGATACGCAGTATTTT.

This clonotype came up a few times. The chain uses TRBV20-1 and TRBJ1-1; D unresolved. V was pared by 0 bases and J by 3 bases, with 11 bases between. From germline, CDR1 is DFQATT and CDR2 SNEGSKA (reference sequence). The CDR3 is made up of 14 amino acids. The CDR3 is CSAREDHGDTEAFF. The CDR3 coding sequence is TGCAGTGCTAGAGAAGACCACGGAGACACTGAAGCTTTCTTT.

This clonotype was counted only a few times. V is TRBV10-2 and J is TRBJ2-5; 7 bases map to TRBD2. The J call could be wrong; TRBJ2-7 is a better fit for the DNA end. CDR3 length: 15 residues. Germline V gene sequence: CDR1 WSHSY, CDR2 SAAADI. The CDR3 DNA reads as TGCGCCAGCAGTCCAGCGGGGTTCGCTGGCCACGAGCAGTACTTC. This codes for CASSPAGFAGHEQYF.

The chain links TRBV20-1 to TRBJ2-2, with TRBD1 identical over 11 bases. The ends lost 3 bases at V and 7 bases at J; junction bases unmatched: 7. This CDR3 is built from 15 residues. The germline V gene has CDR1 DFQATT and CDR2 SNEGSKA (reference sequence). The CDR3 coding sequence is TGCAGTGCTAGGACGGGACAGGGGGAGTTCGGGGAGCTGTTTTTT. It codes for CSARTGQGEFGELFF.

The CDR3 DNA reads TGTGCCAGCGAACCTCCATCTGGGGCCAACGTCCTGACTTTC. This sequence encodes CASEPPSGANVLTF. The chain carries TRBV28 and TRBJ2-6; D remains ambiguous. CDR3 size: 14 residues. The V end was cut by 8 bases, the J end by 1 base, with 9 bases between. Per the germline V gene, CDR1 is MDHEN and CDR2 is SYDVKM.

The chain carries TRBV3-1 and TRBJ2-5; 7 nucleotides agree with TRBD2. Germline-derived CDR1 and CDR2 are LGHDT and YNNKEL (reference sequence). The CDR3 spans 15 residues. The V segment lost 4 bases and the J segment 4 bases; nucleotides outside the gene matches: 9. The CDR3 loop reads CASSPVRGRVETQYF. The CDR3 nucleotides are TGTGCCAGCAGCCCAGTTCGAGGGAGGGTAGAGACCCAGTACTTC.